This T cell receptor beta chain was found in a study of blood T cell repertoires in COVID-19. Study details: The samples span acute and convalescent COVID-19 from the United States, Italy and Spain. T cells, B-cell-depleted T cells, or PBMCs supplied cDNA or gDNA.

The CDR3 has 14 amino acids. Germline loops: CDR1 SGHAT, CDR2 FQDESV (reference sequence). Trimming stripped 5 bases from V and 3 bases from J, with 14 bases between. Per the study methods: Researchers report that nucleated cell counts were estimated from reference gene primer amplification. Data came from immunoSEQ multiplex PCR; TCRdb stores just in-frame clones and leaves some out. That table gives V, J and clone size, and the DNA gave D and trimming. The sample lists approximately 140,000 clones; just over 85% were seen once. The chain joins TRBV11-1 to TRBJ2-7; perhaps TRBD1 as D (5 bases). The source material was peripheral blood. This receptor was obtained from a man between 65 and 80 years old with acute or convalescent COVID-19. CDR3 sequence: CASSPTDSNYEQYF. CDR3 sequence (DNA): TGTGCCAGCAGCCCCACTGACAGCAACTACGAGCAGTACTTC.